The sequence of this T cell receptor beta chain was determined in a study of CD8 T cells in Susac syndrome. Study at large: When blood was drawn, patients with Susac syndrome were on intravenous immunoglobulin alone, on corticosteroids, or therapy-naive.

The CDR3 contains 15 residues. The germline V and J ends were trimmed by 0 bases and 2 bases, with 12 bases remaining between them. Germline V gene data show CDR1 as SGHRS and CDR2 as YFSETQ. It was with random hexamers that about 0.45 to 1 ug RNA was reverse transcribed. TCRdb itself ran the immunoSEQ multiplex PCR reads through MiXCR, one entry per CDR3 protein. The sample carries about 140,000 distinct CDR3 sequences, around 95% recorded once. J is TRBJ2-7 and V is TRBV5-1; tentatively, D is TRBD2 (5 bases). This clonotype originated in a human donor with Susac syndrome. The source material was CD4+ T cells from PBMCs. Here the CDR3 DNA reads TGCGCCAGCAGCTTGGCCGGAGGCTCGGCCTACGAGCAGTACTTC. It yields the protein CASSLAGGSAYEQYF.